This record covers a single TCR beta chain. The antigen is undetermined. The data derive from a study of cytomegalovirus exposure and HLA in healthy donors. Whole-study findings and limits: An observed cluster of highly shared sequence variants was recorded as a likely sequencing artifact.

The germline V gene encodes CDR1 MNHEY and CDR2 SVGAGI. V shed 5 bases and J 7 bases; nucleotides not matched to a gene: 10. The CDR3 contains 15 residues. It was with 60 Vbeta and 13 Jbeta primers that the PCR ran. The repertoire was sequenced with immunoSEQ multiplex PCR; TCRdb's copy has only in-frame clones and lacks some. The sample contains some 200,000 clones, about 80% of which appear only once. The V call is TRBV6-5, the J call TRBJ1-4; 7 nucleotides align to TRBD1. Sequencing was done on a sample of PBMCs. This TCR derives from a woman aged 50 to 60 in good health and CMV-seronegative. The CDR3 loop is CASSRQGGGTEKLFF. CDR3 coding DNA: TGTGCCAGCAGTAGACAGGGAGGTGGTACTGAAAAACTGTTTTTT.